This record concerns one T cell receptor (beta chain) sequence. The antigen is undetermined. This table comes from immunoSEQ multiplex PCR, and its TCRdb copy is limited to in-frame clones, with some not included. The sample contains under 30,000 clones, roughly 90% of which appear only once. This sample stems from a study of lymphopenia after photon versus proton radiotherapy. Study results and limitations: Photon-treated patients lost naive T cells and TCR diversity; proton-treated stayed stable. Oligoclonal CD8+ Temra expansion after nadir drove photon patients' diversity drop. In patients who died, overall survival fell as post-nadir TCR diversity dropped more. Survival link was tested only in deceased patients; proton benefit remains a possibility.

The germline CDR1 and CDR2 sequences are SNHLY and FYNNEI. CDR3 length: 15 residues. The trim removed 7 bases at V and 3 bases at J, leaving 10 bases unmatched. This chain joins TRBV2 and TRBJ2-7; 9 positions match TRBD1. This receptor was taken from a woman in her fifties or sixties with cholangiocarcinoma. The source was peripheral blood, collected from a patient treated with photon-based radiotherapy. CDR3 sequence reads: CASTFTGTGNYEQYF. In DNA form, the CDR3 reads TGTGCCAGCACCTTTACCGGGACAGGGAACTACGAGCAGTACTTC.